The rows below give T cell receptor beta chains drawn from one sample of a study of blood T cell repertoires in COVID-19. Assay: immunoSEQ multiplex PCR; the TCRdb copy retains only in-frame clones and omits some. The table lists about 300,000 clones, 75% to 90% of them singletons, with around 2.2% in the top ten. The material sequenced was PBMCs or T cells enriched from blood (not recorded which). The source of these receptors is a young man who had recovered from COVID-19. CDR3s include the opening cysteine and the closing phenylalanine or tryptophan. A D gene is named only where the DNA matches it firmly. Size is omitted from some rows. Given values are once, few, many or a class for expanded clones.

clone_size	d_call	j_call	cdr3_length	v_call	cdr3_aa	cdr3_nt
.	TRBD1	TRBJ1-1	13	TRBV2	CASDKGAGTEAFF	TGTGCCAGCGACAAGGGGGCTGGGACTGAAGCTTTCTTT
.	TRBD1	TRBJ1-2	13	TRBV19	CASRDRERYGYTF	TGTGCCAGTAGAGACAGGGAGCGCTATGGCTACACCTTC
many	TRBD1	TRBJ1-2	15	TRBV6-5	CASSTRRTGEAGYTF	TGTGCCAGCAGTACCCGACGAACAGGGGAGGCTGGCTACACCTTC
.	.	TRBJ1-1	11	TRBV29-1	CSVAYRIEAFF	TGCAGCGTCGCGTATCGTATTGAAGCTTTCTTT
.	.	TRBJ2-1	13	TRBV6-4	CASSPGPHNEQFF	TGTGCCAGCAGTCCCGGTCCCCACAATGAGCAGTTCTTC
.	TRBD2	TRBJ2-1	16	TRBV4-3	CASSQDAGGHYNEQFF	TGCGCCAGCAGCCAAGATGCGGGGGGACATTACAATGAGCAGTTCTTC
.	.	TRBJ1-2	13	TRBV18	CASSETVNYGYTF	TGTGCCAGCTCGGAGACAGTTAACTATGGCTACACCTTC
.	.	TRBJ1-2	14	TRBV5-8	CASSLGRGLYGYTF	TGTGCCAGCAGCTTGGGGCGGGGGCTCTATGGCTACACCTTC
few	TRBD2	TRBJ2-7	18	TRBV5-4	CASSLGSRPGTSGYEQYF	TGTGCCAGCAGCTTAGGGTCCCGCCCCGGGACTAGCGGCTACGAGCAGTACTTC
.	.	TRBJ2-3	12	TRBV5-6	CASSSRTDTQYF	TGTGCCAGCAGCTCCAGGACAGATACGCAGTATTTT
.	TRBD1	TRBJ1-5	18	TRBV24-1	CATQKTGQGACSNQPQHF	TGTGCCACCCAAAAGACGGGACAGGGGGCTTGTAGCAATCAGCCCCAGCATTTT
.	.	TRBJ1-1	14	TRBV7-9	CASSTRPAATEAFF	TGTGCCAGCAGCACCCGCCCCGCGGCTACTGAAGCTTTCTTT
.	TRBD2	TRBJ2-1	15	TRBV7-8	CASSPSGGAYNEQFF	TGTGCCAGCAGCCCAAGCGGGGGGGCCTACAATGAGCAGTTCTTC
.	TRBD1	TRBJ1-1	14	TRBV19	CASSFLGQGRRAFF	TGTGCCAGTAGTTTTCTCGGACAGGGGAGGAGAGCTTTCTTT
.	.	TRBJ1-5	16	TRBV4-2	CASSQVAGTRNQPQHF	TGTGCCAGCAGCCAAGTAGCCGGGACAAGGAATCAGCCCCAGCATTTT
once	TRBD1	TRBJ1-2	15	TRBV9	CASSVARDRGYGYTF	TGTGCCAGCAGCGTAGCAAGGGACAGGGGCTATGGCTACACCTTC
.	.	TRBJ1-5	14	TRBV19	CASSISLGNQPQHF	TGTGCCAGTAGTATAAGCCTAGGCAATCAGCCCCAGCATTTT
.	.	TRBJ1-5	12	TRBV2	CASSEGTQPQHF	TGTGCCAGCAGTGAGGGCACTCAGCCCCAGCATTTT
.	.	TRBJ1-2	13	TRBV5-4	CASNIPGVYGYTF	TGTGCCAGCAACATACCCGGGGTCTATGGCTACACCTTC
.	TRBD1	TRBJ2-7	14	TRBV29-1	CSARPKGTGTEQYF	TGCAGCGCCCGCCCTAAAGGGACAGGGACCGAGCAGTACTTC